The 2 T cell receptor beta chains below come from one sample, sequenced in a study of T cell clonotyping in hematopoietic cell transplantation. Indicated time point: recipient sample about 28 days before transplant, after cytoreduction. Here immunoSEQ multiplex PCR was the method, and the copy in TCRdb shows in-frame clones only, minus some. The sample includes about 36,000 clones, around 95% seen only once; the top ten take about 1.5%. Sample: peripheral blood mononuclear cells, taken before stem cell transplant. The receptors were gathered from a man in his forties or fifties with chronic myeloid leukemia. Some clones in this sample may be carry-over from other donors' samples.

V and J are TRBV5-4 and TRBJ2-3; D gene ambiguous. The CDR3 spans 13 residues. Germline assignment: CDR1 SGHNT and CDR2 YYREEE (reference sequence). The V gene lost 1 base and the J gene lost 0 bases, with 3 bases spanning the gap. The CDR3 sequence: CASSLYSTDTQYF. The CDR3 DNA reads TGTGCCAGCAGCTTGTACAGCACAGATACGCAGTATTTT.

The V call is TRBV4-2, the J call TRBJ2-3; 10 nucleotides match TRBD1. Germline lookup yields CDR1 LGHNA and CDR2 YNFKEQ. The CDR3 runs 16 residues. V dropped 4 bases and J dropped 3; count of bases not matched to a gene: 7. CDR3 residues: CASSRPGQGKTDTQYF. The CDR3 bases are TGTGCCAGCAGCCGGCCGGGACAGGGGAAAACAGATACGCAGTATTTT.